The 2 T cell receptor beta chains presented below share a single source sample, sequenced in a study of blood T cells in healthy people across ages. Sample-barcoded 5' priming and a J-beta primer mix drove a second PCR of roughly 6 to 12 cycles. TCRdb used MiXCR to reprocess the 5' RACE reads, holding one entry per CDR3 protein. The table includes 1.5 million to 1.8 million distinct CDR3 sequences, 40% to 45% detected once. The sample taken for sequencing was blood. These receptors were taken from a woman under 30 in good health.

The V call is TRBV7-9, the J call TRBJ1-4; D is uncertain. V dropped 2 bases and J dropped 7 bases, with 17 bases sitting between them. Germline V gives CDR1 SEHNR, CDR2 FQNEAQ (reference sequence). This CDR3 region has 16 residues. The CDR3 bases are TGTGCCAGCAGCTTAAGTCAGTCTACTAAAGGTGAAAAACTGTTTTTT. Translating it yields CASSLSQSTKGEKLFF.

The gene calls are TRBV28 and TRBJ2-2; D perhaps matches TRBD1 (6 bases). V was clipped by 5 bases and J by 2 bases, with 12 bases between them. The germline V gene encodes CDR1 MDHEN and CDR2 SYDVKM. This CDR3 contains 15 residues. The DNA for the CDR3 is TGTGCCAGCAGTCCCTGGACAGCTAACACCGGGGAGCTGTTTTTT. Translated, it gives CASSPWTANTGELFF.